These 21 T cell receptor beta chains were sequenced from one sample in a study of blood T cell repertoires in COVID-19. This table comes from immunoSEQ multiplex PCR, and its TCRdb copy is limited to in-frame clones, with some not included. Of 150,000 to 200,000 clones listed, approximately 90% are singletons. Sequences were obtained from peripheral blood. All receptors come from a man aged 18 to 30 with COVID-19, enrolled during active disease.

In its sample, this clone was seen once. The chain combines TRBV6-5 with TRBJ2-5; 10 nucleotides align to TRBD1. In germline, CDR1 is MNHEY, CDR2 SVGAGI. J lost 5 bases, V lost 6 bases, and 3 bases had no gene match. CDR3 size: 13 residues. CDR3 nucleotides: TGTGCCAGCAGCCGGGACAGGGGTGAGACCCAGTACTTC. This sequence encodes CASSRDRGETQYF.

The chain joins TRBV4-1 to TRBJ2-2; D not certain. CDR1 is MGHRA, CDR2 YSYEKL, per germline. V shed 3 bases and J shed 5 bases, with 10 bases lying between them. This CDR3 region has 14 residues. The CDR3 is CASSHNLRTGELFF. CDR3 bases: TGCGCCAGCAGCCATAATCTGCGGACCGGGGAGCTGTTTTTT.

The rearrangement joins TRBV28 to TRBJ2-1, with a tentative D call TRBD2 (5 bases). The CDR3 extends over 11 amino acids. CDR1 is MDHEN, CDR2 SYDVKM, per germline. V shed 4 bases and J shed 7 bases, with 5 bases lying between them. The DNA for the CDR3 is TGTGCCAGCAGTTGGACTAATGAGCAGTTCTTC. It translates to CASSWTNEQFF.

The chain employs TRBV5-8 and TRBJ2-5; 7 bases are a match to TRBD2. The CDR3 consists of 16 residues. The germline V gene encodes CDR1 SGHTS and CDR2 YDEGEE. The J segment lost 1 base and the V segment lost 7 bases, leaving 13 bases of the junction unmatched. The CDR3 here is CASEKGRGPRQETQYF. DNA of the CDR3: TGTGCCAGCGAGAAAGGGAGGGGACCTCGCCAAGAGACCCAGTACTTC.

The genes are TRBV5-4 and TRBJ1-6, with a weak D call TRBD1 (5 bases). The CDR3 runs 15 residues. V was cut by 3 bases and J by 8 bases, with 15 bases left in between. Per the germline V gene, CDR1 is SGHNT and CDR2 is YYREEE (reference sequence). The CDR3 sequence: CASSSAGNRDSPLHF. The CDR3 region has the DNA TGTGCCAGCAGCTCTGCAGGGAATCGGGATTCACCCCTCCACTTT.

The chain carries TRBV19 and TRBJ1-5; 10 positions match TRBD1. Germline V gene data show CDR1 as LNHDA and CDR2 as SQIVND (reference sequence). J gave up 0 bases and V 6 bases, and 8 bases lay outside the gene matches. The CDR3 extends over 17 amino acids. The CDR3 here is CASSPGQGIYSNQPQHF. The CDR3, as DNA: TGTGCCAGTAGCCCGGGACAGGGGATATATAGCAATCAGCCCCAGCATTTT.

This clone has just one count. This chain uses TRBV9 with TRBJ2-1, with 7 bases matching TRBD1. Germline CDR1 is SGDLS and CDR2 is YYNGEE. V trimming: 3 bases; J trimming: 0 bases; junction bases outside the gene matches: 3. This CDR3 is 15 amino acids long. CDR3 DNA: TGTGCCAGCAGCGGGACAGGCAGCTCCTACAATGAGCAGTTCTTC. Translating it yields CASSGTGSSYNEQFF.

CDR3 DNA sequence: TGTGCCAGCAGCCAAGTAGGGGGGAGGGCCAAGGAGCAGTACTTC. Translating gives CASSQVGGRAKEQYF. J is TRBJ2-7 and V is TRBV4-2; TRBD2 might be the D (7 bases). The germline V and J ends were trimmed by 1 base and 7 bases, with 17 bases remaining between them. This CDR3 spans 15 amino acids. Germline CDR1 LGHNA, CDR2 YNFKEQ.

The chain has TRBV6-6 and TRBJ2-1; D is perhaps TRBD2 (6 bases). Trimming cost V 7 bases and J 5 bases, with 21 bases left between them. Germline CDR1 is MNHNY and CDR2 is SVGAGI (reference sequence). The CDR3 runs to 16 residues. Here the CDR3 DNA reads TGTGCCAGCACAACGGGAGTGGGGCGAAAGGACAATGAGCAGTTCTTC. This sequence encodes CASTTGVGRKDNEQFF.

This chain connects TRBV11-2 to TRBJ2-6; 9 bases match TRBD1. This CDR3 is 17 amino acids long. CDR1 is SGHAT, CDR2 FQNNGV, per germline. J lost 1 base, V lost 5 bases, and 6 bases had no gene match. The CDR3: CASSVGTGISGANVLTF. DNA for the CDR3: TGTGCCAGCAGCGTAGGGACAGGGATTTCTGGGGCCAACGTCCTGACTTTC.

The rearrangement uses TRBV5-8 and TRBJ1-5; tentative D call: TRBD1 (5 bases). CDR1 and CDR2 (germline): SGHTS, YDEGEE. Trimming left V 6 bases short and J 2 bases short, with 15 bases between. The CDR3 spans 15 residues. The CDR3 loop reads CASTMRGGGNQPQHF. DNA for the CDR3: TGTGCCAGCACCATGCGTGGAGGGGGCAATCAGCCCCAGCATTTT.

The genes are TRBV2 and TRBJ1-6, with D possibly TRBD1 on 5 matching bases. This CDR3 is built from 14 residues. The germline V gene encodes CDR1 SNHLY and CDR2 FYNNEI. The CDR3 DNA sequence: TGTGTGGGGGGAGGCAGCTCCTATAATTCACCCCTCCACTTT. It translates to CVGGGSSYNSPLHF.

The gene calls are TRBV20-1 and TRBJ1-2, with D unresolved. The CDR3 is made up of 11 amino acids. V was pared by 6 bases and J by 8 bases, with 13 bases between. Per the germline V gene, CDR1 is DFQATT and CDR2 is SNEGSKA (reference sequence). In nucleotides, the CDR3 is TGCAGTGCGCCAGGAAACACCGGCTACACCTTC. Amino acid sequence: CSAPGNTGYTF.

This clone was observed once. J is TRBJ2-1 and V is TRBV21-1; TRBD2 is taken as the D call from the table, unchecked against the DNA. TRBV21-1 counts as a pseudogene. The CDR3 spans 18 residues. CDR3: CASRGLWLTSSSYNEQFF. Here the CDR3 DNA reads TGTGCCAGCAGGGGGTTGTGGCTAACTAGTAGCTCCTACAATGAGCAGTTCTTC.

The chain uses TRBV28 and TRBJ1-4; D is perhaps TRBD1 (5 bases). Germline V gene sequence: CDR1 MDHEN, CDR2 SYDVKM. The CDR3 covers 16 residues. V dropped 4 bases and J dropped 4 bases, with 16 bases sitting between them. The DNA for the CDR3 is TGTGCCAGCAGTTCCCTCGGACGGGGGGGTAATGAAAAACTGTTTTTT. Its translation is CASSSLGRGGNEKLFF.

The chain recombines TRBV2 with TRBJ2-3; 11 bases fit TRBD2. V shed 11 bases and J 4 bases; nucleotides not matched to a gene: 5. The length of the CDR3 is 13 residues. Germline-derived CDR1 and CDR2 are SNHLY and FYNNEI. CDR3 bases: TGTGCCGACCGACTAGCGGGGCCAGATACGCAGTATTTT. This translates into CADRLAGPDTQYF.

This clone came up a few times. The chain links TRBV14 to TRBJ1-2, with 7 nucleotides matching TRBD1. With V trimmed by 0 bases and J by 8 bases, 9 bases remained unmatched. The length of the CDR3 is 15 residues. Germline V gives CDR1 SGHDN, CDR2 FVKESK. The DNA of the CDR3 is TGTGCCAGCAGCCAAGATGGGGCGACAGGGCGCGGCTACACCTTC. The encoded protein is CASSQDGATGRGYTF.

The J gene is TRBJ2-7, the V gene TRBV9; D uncertain. This CDR3 is built from 13 residues. The V gene's germline CDR1 is SGDLS and CDR2 YYNGEE. Trimming pared 4 bases from V and 2 bases from J, leaving 10 bases between. The CDR3 here is CASSPNSPYEQYF. In DNA form, the CDR3 reads TGTGCCAGCAGCCCGAACAGCCCCTACGAGCAGTACTTC.

V is TRBV7-8 and J is TRBJ2-2, with 7 bases fitting TRBD1. The CDR3 loop spans 17 amino acids. Germline loops: CDR1 SGHVS, CDR2 FQNEAQ. With V trimmed by 4 bases and J by 3 bases, 11 bases remained unmatched. The CDR3 nucleotides are TGTGCCAGCAGCTCGTCAGGGACAGTGGGTGACACCGGGGAGCTGTTTTTT. Residues: CASSSSGTVGDTGELFF. The full variable domain, with the rest looked up from reference TRBV7-8 and TRBJ2-2, is GAGVSQSPRYKVAKRGQDVALRCDPISGHVSLFWYQQALGQGPEFLTYFQNEAQLDKSGLPSDRFFAERPEGSVSTLKIQRTQQEDSAVYLCASSSSGTVGDTGELFFGEGSRLTVL.

The V and J genes are TRBV7-8 and TRBJ1-2, with D uncertain. This CDR3 spans 15 amino acids. The germline V gene has CDR1 SGHVS and CDR2 FQNEAQ. Trimming took 1 base from V and 4 from J, leaving 13 bases between them. CDR3 residues: CASSLGSGDVYGYTF. For the CDR3, the DNA is TGTGCCAGCAGCTTAGGTTCCGGGGATGTCTATGGCTACACCTTC. Variable domain in full (rest from reference TRBV7-8 and TRBJ1-2): GAGVSQSPRYKVAKRGQDVALRCDPISGHVSLFWYQQALGQGPEFLTYFQNEAQLDKSGLPSDRFFAERPEGSVSTLKIQRTQQEDSAVYLCASSLGSGDVYGYTFGSGTRLTVV.

The V call is TRBV6-2 or TRBV6-3, the J call TRBJ1-2; maybe TRBD1 (6 bases). The CDR3 is made up of 13 amino acids. Germline V gene sequence: CDR1 MNHEY, CDR2 SVGEGT. The ends were cut back, 6 bases at V and 4 bases at J, with 12 bases in the middle. CDR3 coding DNA: TGTGCCAGCAGCCTTCGGACAGCCTATGGCTACACCTTC. Protein sequence: CASSLRTAYGYTF.